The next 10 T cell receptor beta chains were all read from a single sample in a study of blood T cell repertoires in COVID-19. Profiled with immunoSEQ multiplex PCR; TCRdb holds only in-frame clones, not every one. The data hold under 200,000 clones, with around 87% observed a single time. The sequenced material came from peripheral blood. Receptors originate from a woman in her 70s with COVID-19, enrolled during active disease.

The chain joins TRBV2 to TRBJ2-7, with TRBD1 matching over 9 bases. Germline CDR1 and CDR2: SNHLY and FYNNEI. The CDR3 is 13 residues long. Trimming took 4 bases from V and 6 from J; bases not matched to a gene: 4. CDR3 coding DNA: TGTGCCAGCAGTGGGATACAGGGGGCCGAGCAGTACTTC. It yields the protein CASSGIQGAEQYF.

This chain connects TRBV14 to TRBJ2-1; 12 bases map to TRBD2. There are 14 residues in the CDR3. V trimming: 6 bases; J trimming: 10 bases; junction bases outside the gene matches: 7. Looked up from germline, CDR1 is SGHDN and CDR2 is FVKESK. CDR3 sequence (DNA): TGTGCCAGCAGAGGGACTAGCGGGCAGGGGGAGCAGTTCTTC. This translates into CASRGTSGQGEQFF.

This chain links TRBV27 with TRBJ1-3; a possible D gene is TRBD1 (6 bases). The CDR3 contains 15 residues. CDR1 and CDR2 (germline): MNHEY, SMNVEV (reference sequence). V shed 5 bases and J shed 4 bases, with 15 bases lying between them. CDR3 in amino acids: CASSDTGTSGNTIYF. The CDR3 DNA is TGTGCCAGCAGTGACACTGGGACATCGGGAAACACCATATATTTT.

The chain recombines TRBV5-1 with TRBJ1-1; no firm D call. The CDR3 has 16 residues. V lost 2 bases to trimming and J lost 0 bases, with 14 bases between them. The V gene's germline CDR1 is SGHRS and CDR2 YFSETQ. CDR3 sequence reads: CASSLSGRSVNTEAFF. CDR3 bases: TGCGCCAGCAGCTTATCTGGCCGTTCCGTGAACACTGAAGCTTTCTTT.

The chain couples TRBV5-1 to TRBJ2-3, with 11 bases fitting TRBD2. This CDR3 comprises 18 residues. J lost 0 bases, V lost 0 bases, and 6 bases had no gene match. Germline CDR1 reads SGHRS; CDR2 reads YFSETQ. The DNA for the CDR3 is TGCGCCAGCAGCTTGGAACTAGCGGGGGCCTATAGCACAGATACGCAGTATTTT. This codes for CASSLELAGAYSTDTQYF.

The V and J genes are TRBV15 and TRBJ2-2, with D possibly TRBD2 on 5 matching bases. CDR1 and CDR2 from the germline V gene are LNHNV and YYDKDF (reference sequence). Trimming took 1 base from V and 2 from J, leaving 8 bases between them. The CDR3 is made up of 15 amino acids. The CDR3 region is CATSRAGLNTGELFF. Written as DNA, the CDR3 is TGTGCCACCAGCAGAGCCGGACTTAACACCGGGGAGCTGTTTTTT.

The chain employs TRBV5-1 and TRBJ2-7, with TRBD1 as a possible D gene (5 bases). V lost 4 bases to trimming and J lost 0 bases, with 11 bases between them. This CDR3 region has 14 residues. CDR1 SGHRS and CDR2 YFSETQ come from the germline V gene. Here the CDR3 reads CASSQDNYSYEQYF. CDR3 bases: TGCGCCAGCAGCCAGGACAATTACTCCTACGAGCAGTACTTC.

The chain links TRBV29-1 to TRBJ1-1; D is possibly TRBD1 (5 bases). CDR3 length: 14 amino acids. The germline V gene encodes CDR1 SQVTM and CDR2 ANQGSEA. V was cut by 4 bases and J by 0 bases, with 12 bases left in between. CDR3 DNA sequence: TGCAGCGTTGTCCGGGCAGGGATGAACACTGAAGCTTTCTTT. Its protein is CSVVRAGMNTEAFF.

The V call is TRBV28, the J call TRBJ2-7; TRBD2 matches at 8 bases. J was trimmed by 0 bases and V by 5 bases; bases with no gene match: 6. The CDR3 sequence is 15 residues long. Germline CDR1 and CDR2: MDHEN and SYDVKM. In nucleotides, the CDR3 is TGTGCCAGCAGTGATCCGGGACTAGGCTCCTACGAGCAGTACTTC. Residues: CASSDPGLGSYEQYF. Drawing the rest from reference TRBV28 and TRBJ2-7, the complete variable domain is DVKVTQSSRYLVKRTGEKVFLECVQDMDHENMFWYRQDPGLGLRLIYFSYDVKMKEKGDIPEGYSVSREKKERFSLILESASTNQTSMYLCASSDPGLGSYEQYFGPGTRLTVT.

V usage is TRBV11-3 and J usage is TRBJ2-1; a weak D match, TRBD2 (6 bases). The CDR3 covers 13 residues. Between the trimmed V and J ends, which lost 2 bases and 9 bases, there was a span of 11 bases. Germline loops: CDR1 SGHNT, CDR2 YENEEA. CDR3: CASSLRGGGEQFF. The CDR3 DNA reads TGTGCCAGCAGCTTACGGGGAGGAGGTGAGCAGTTCTTC.